The clone carrying this T cell receptor (beta chain) was seen a handful of times. The record originates from a study of blood T cell repertoires in COVID-19. Turning to the study itself: The United States, Italy and Spain provided the acute and convalescent COVID-19 samples.

Recovered status in Cohort 3 required two negative PCRs, clearance, or symptom resolution. Per the original methods: It was from reference gene primer amplification that nucleated cell counts were estimated. The method was immunoSEQ multiplex PCR; TCRdb's version includes in-frame clones alone and lacks a portion of them. The V and J calls and the clone size are those of that table, but D and trimming were determined from the DNA. There are under 450,000 clones in the sample; under 85% occur only once, and 5.1% lies in the top ten. The CDR3 length is 15 residues. The trim removed 3 bases at V and 5 bases at J, leaving 7 bases unmatched. The germline V gene has CDR1 SGHRS and CDR2 YFSETQ.

The V call is TRBV5-1, the J call TRBJ2-2, with TRBD2 matching 7 bases. The TCR sequence derives from a woman aged 45 to 65 who had recovered from COVID-19. Source material: PBMCs or T cells enriched from blood (not recorded which). The CDR3 protein is CASSSTPGGTGELFF. Here the CDR3 DNA reads TGCGCCAGCAGCTCCACCCCGGGGGGTACCGGGGAGCTGTTTTTT.